Following are 11 T cell receptor beta chains from one sample sequenced in a study of cytomegalovirus exposure and HLA in healthy donors. Amplification used 60 Vbeta primers and 13 Jbeta primers. Sequencing used immunoSEQ multiplex PCR; TCRdb keeps in-frame clones, though not all of them. The sample holds more than 95,000 clones, approximately 84% seen once. The specimen was PBMCs. The receptors here all came from a male donor in good health and CMV-seronegative.

The CDR3 sequence is CASTDRTSGVRTDTQYF. In DNA form, the CDR3 reads TGTGCCAGTACCGACCGGACTAGCGGGGTTCGAACAGATACGCAGTATTTT. J is TRBJ2-3 and V is TRBV19; 12 positions match TRBD2. Germline V lookup: CDR1 LNHDA, CDR2 SQIVND (reference sequence). The CDR3 sequence is 17 residues long. Losses at the gene ends were 7 bases for V and 3 bases for J; bases not matched to a gene: 11.

This clone was counted a few times. The chain uses TRBV7-2 and TRBJ1-2, with 7 bases lining up with TRBD1. Germline V gene lookup returns CDR1 SGHTA and CDR2 FQGNSA. Germline trimming cut 5 bases from V and 2 bases from J; bases unmatched to any gene: 5. CDR3 length: 14 residues. Here the CDR3 DNA reads TGTGCCAGCAGCCGACAACAGGGGAACTATGGCTACACCTTC. It yields the protein CASSRQQGNYGYTF.

This chain uses TRBV27 with TRBJ2-5; the D gene is possibly TRBD1 (6 bases). Germline V CDR1 and CDR2: MNHEY, SMNVEV (reference sequence). CDR3 length: 15 amino acids. Trimming shortened V by 7 bases and J by 5 bases, and 20 bases separated the two germline ends. This chain's CDR3 is CASTPRGYGAETQYF. In DNA form, the CDR3 reads TGTGCCAGCACCCCTAGGGGGTATGGCGCGGAGACCCAGTACTTC.

The chain links TRBV5-1 to TRBJ1-1, with D perhaps matching TRBD1 (5 bases). Looked up from germline, CDR1 is SGHRS and CDR2 is YFSETQ. V was trimmed by 3 bases and J by 2 bases, leaving 11 bases between them. The CDR3 is 14 residues long. The CDR3: CASSSDSVNTEAFF. The CDR3 region has the DNA TGCGCCAGCAGCTCTGACAGTGTTAACACTGAAGCTTTCTTT.

This chain uses TRBV25-1 with TRBJ1-1; D ambiguous. V lost 6 bases, J lost 0 bases, and 5 bases lay in between. This CDR3 is built from 12 residues. In germline, CDR1 is MGHDK, CDR2 SYGVNS. In DNA form, the CDR3 reads TGTGCCAGCAGCCTATTGAACACTGAAGCTTTCTTT. This translates into CASSLLNTEAFF.

The chain joins TRBV14 to TRBJ2-5; TRBD2 matches 8 bases. Matching the DNA end better, TRBJ2-7 makes the J call doubtful. This CDR3 contains 14 residues. Germline CDR1 is SGHDN and CDR2 is FVKESK. The CDR3 reads CASSLAGTPYEQYF. The CDR3 DNA is TGTGCCAGCAGCCTAGCGGGAACCCCCTACGAGCAGTACTTC.

The genes are TRBV10-2 and TRBJ1-2, with TRBD1 as a possible D gene (6 bases). CDR3 length equals 14 residues. Looked up from germline, CDR1 is WSHSY and CDR2 is SAAADI. V lost 0 bases to trimming and J lost 3 bases, with 8 bases between them. The CDR3 coding sequence is TGCGCCAGCAGTGAGTCGGACAGATACTATGGCTACACCTTC. Its protein product is CASSESDRYYGYTF.

This chain connects TRBV30 to TRBJ1-2; 10 bases are shared with TRBD1. With 0 bases clipped from V and 4 bases from J, the junction kept 8 bases outside the gene matches. Germline CDR1 and CDR2: GTSNPN and SVGIG (reference sequence). This CDR3 has 16 residues. The CDR3 DNA reads as TGTGCCTGGAGTGTACAAGGAAGACAGGGGGCCTATGGCTACACCTTC. Its translation: CAWSVQGRQGAYGYTF.

This clone has just a few counts. V gene TRBV19 combines with J gene TRBJ1-1, with TRBD1 matching 11 bases. The CDR3 is 18 amino acids. Germline CDR1 LNHDA, CDR2 SQIVND (reference sequence). The V segment lost 3 bases and the J segment 3 bases; nucleotides outside the gene matches: 12. The CDR3 DNA reads as TGTGCCAGTAGTATGTACGGGACAGGGGGAATTTCCGACACTGAAGCTTTCTTT. This gives the protein CASSMYGTGGISDTEAFF.

The rearrangement uses TRBV28 and TRBJ2-7; a weak D match, TRBD2 (5 bases). Trimming took off 6 bases at V and 6 bases at J, with 9 bases between the two ends. There are 11 residues in the CDR3. Germline CDR1 reads MDHEN; CDR2 reads SYDVKM. CDR3 DNA: TGTGCCAGCAGCCGCGGGTCCGAGCAGTACTTC. This sequence encodes CASSRGSEQYF.

The J gene is TRBJ1-1, the V gene TRBV10-1; no firm D call. The ends were cut back, 0 bases at V and 0 bases at J, with 14 bases in the middle. This CDR3 spans 17 amino acids. Germline V gene data show CDR1 as WNHNN and CDR2 as SYGVQD (reference sequence). The CDR3 region is CASSESGTEIMNTEAFF. CDR3 DNA: TGCGCCAGCAGTGAGTCTGGCACAGAAATTATGAACACTGAAGCTTTCTTT.